Included here is one TCR beta chain sequence, with context. Its antigen remains undetermined. No much larger clone exists at a distance of one base, and base qualities are not known. The germline ends are 12 bases apart after V is trimmed by 1 base and J by 8 bases. CDR1 SGHTS and CDR2 YDEGEE are derived from the germline V gene. From the cysteine through the phenylalanine, the CDR3 covers 13 amino acids. Kept here is only the CDR3 DNA, which spans 39 bases and is read in frame from base 1. TCRbeta CDR3 regions were amplified by multiplexed two-step PCR using Vbeta-specific forward primers and Jbeta-specific reverse primers. TCRbeta libraries were sequenced on an Illumina instrument through the immunoSEQ service. The paper's data handling went like this. IMGT annotation was used to assign V, D and J genes, and synthetic CDR3 analogues were used to correct counts for multiplex PCR bias. In the immunoSEQ Analyzer, repertoire clonality was calculated as one minus the normalized Shannon entropy. Clonal expansion was defined by Fisher's exact test with Benjamini-Hochberg false discovery rate control, using two-tailed P<0.01. TCRdb carries this immuneACCESS record with in-frame sequences only. Its versions omit some clonotypes, under half of them owing to an unresolved V gene in the studies checked, with the rest unexplained. The DNA gave D and trimming, while V, J and clone size come from that table. The sample table records more than 10,000 clones; about 90% of these occur just once. Approximately 0.22% of the sample comes from the top ten.

Sorted T cell subsets were CFSE-labeled and co-cultured for 4 to 6 days with allogeneic regulatory or mature dendritic cells at a 1:10 DC:T ratio. Naive T cells were sorted as CD45RA+ and memory T cells as CD45RO+ CD4+ or CD8+ cells by FACS. A couple of healthy control subjects provided the T cells used for TCR sequencing. The Qiagen DNeasy Blood & Tissue Kit was used for extraction of genomic DNA. This sample was included in a study of regulatory dendritic cells for organ transplantation (dated by TCRdb to 2017 to 2019). The study in broad terms: To make regulatory dendritic cells, monocytes were cultured with vitamin D3 on days 0 and 4, plus IL-10 on day 4. On day 6, LPS was added to the DC cultures so that the response of the DCs to a potent maturation-inducing agent could be evaluated. TCRbeta repertoires were sequenced from sorted naive and memory CD4+ and CD8+ T cells before and after allostimulation with regulatory or mature dendritic cells. What the authors observed across the whole study: Of the resting subsets, memory CD8+ T cells had the largest number of alloreactive TCR clonotypes. Expansion of memory CD8+ clones was induced by allostimulation in both subjects, but more limited expansion appeared to be induced by regulatory dendritic cells than by mature dendritic cells. The repertoires of naive CD4+ and CD8+ T cells were highly diverse, while memory cell repertoires were less diverse, with memory CD8+ cells being the most oligoclonal. Sequencing was done in only a couple of subjects, and the authors reported considerable heterogeneity between individuals in the alloreactive memory CD8+ T cell pool.

The sequence is built from TRBV5-8 and TRBJ1-1; possibly the D gene is TRBD1, per 6 matching bases. Source material: naive CD8+ T cells from blood cultured with regulatory dendritic cells. In light of the paper, this sample's cell subset or site label describes: CD45RA+ naive T cells. The TCR sequence derives from a human donor in good health. CDR3 loop: CASSLRQALEAFF. The sequenced DNA: TGTGCCAGCAGCTTGAGACAGGCCCTCGAAGCTTTCTTT.